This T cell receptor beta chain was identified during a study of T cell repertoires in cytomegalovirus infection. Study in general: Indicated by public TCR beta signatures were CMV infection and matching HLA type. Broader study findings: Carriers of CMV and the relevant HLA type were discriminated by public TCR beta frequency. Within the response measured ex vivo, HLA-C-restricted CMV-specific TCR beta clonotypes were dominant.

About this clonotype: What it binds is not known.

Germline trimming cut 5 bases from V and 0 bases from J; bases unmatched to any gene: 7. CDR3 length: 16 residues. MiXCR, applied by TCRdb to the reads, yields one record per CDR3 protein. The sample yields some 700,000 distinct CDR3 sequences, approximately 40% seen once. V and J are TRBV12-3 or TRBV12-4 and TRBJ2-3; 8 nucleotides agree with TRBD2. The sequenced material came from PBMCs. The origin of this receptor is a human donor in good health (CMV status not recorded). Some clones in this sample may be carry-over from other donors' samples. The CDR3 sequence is CASSPERGISTDTQYF. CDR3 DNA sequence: TGTGCCAGCAGTCCAGAGCGGGGGATTAGCACAGATACGCAGTATTTT.